Described below is a single T cell receptor (beta chain) sequence and its context. This specimen comes from a study of blood T cell repertoires in COVID-19. CDR1 LGHNA and CDR2 YNFKEQ come from the germline V gene. The CDR3 runs 16 residues. Trimming left V 0 bases short and J 1 base short, with 12 bases between. Profiled with immunoSEQ multiplex PCR; TCRdb holds only in-frame clones, not every one. The sample has 140,000 or so clones, 81% seen once; the top ten hold around 8.8%. The V call is TRBV4-2, the J call TRBJ1-1; no firm D call. The sequence derives from a human donor in a cohort sampled during active COVID-19. The material sequenced was peripheral blood. The CDR3 sequence is CASSQDAGSPNTEAFF. In DNA form, the CDR3 reads TGTGCCAGCAGCCAAGATGCGGGGTCGCCGAACACTGAAGCTTTCTTT.